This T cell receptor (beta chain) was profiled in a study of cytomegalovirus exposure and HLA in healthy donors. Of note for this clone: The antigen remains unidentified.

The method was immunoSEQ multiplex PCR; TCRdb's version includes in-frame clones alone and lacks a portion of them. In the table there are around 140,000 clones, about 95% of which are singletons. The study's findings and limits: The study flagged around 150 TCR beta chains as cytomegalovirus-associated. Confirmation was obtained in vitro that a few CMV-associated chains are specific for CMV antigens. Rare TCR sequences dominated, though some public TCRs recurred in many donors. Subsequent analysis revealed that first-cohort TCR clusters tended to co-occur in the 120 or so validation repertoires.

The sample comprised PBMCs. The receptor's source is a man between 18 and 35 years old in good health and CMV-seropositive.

CDR3 sequence reads: CASKPGVTNEKLFF. The CDR3 DNA follows: TGTGCCAGCAAACCAGGGGTTACTAATGAAAAACTGTTTTTT. V and J are TRBV28 and TRBJ1-4, with D tentatively TRBD1 (6 bases). The CDR3 sequence is 14 residues long. CDR1 MDHEN and CDR2 SYDVKM come from the germline V gene. The ends were cut back, 7 bases at V and 2 bases at J, with 11 bases in the middle. Using reference TRBV28 and TRBJ1-4 for the parts outside the CDR3, the full variable domain is DVKVTQSSRYLVKRTGEKVFLECVQDMDHENMFWYRQDPGLGLRLIYFSYDVKMKEKGDIPEGYSVSREKKERFSLILESASTNQTSMYLCASKPGVTNEKLFFGSGTQLSVL.